This record looks at one TCR beta chain sequence and its context. The entry originates in a study of blood T cell repertoires in COVID-19. Study context: Sites in the United States, Italy and Spain provided acute and convalescent COVID-19 samples. PBMCs, B-cell-depleted T cells, or T cells were the source of the cDNA or gDNA that made up the material.

Germline CDR1 is SGHRS and CDR2 is YFSETQ. This CDR3 contains 14 residues. Deletions cut 4 bases from V and 1 base from J, with 11 bases between. Per the original methods: Reference gene primers were amplified, and this amplification served to estimate nucleated cell counts. Here immunoSEQ multiplex PCR was the method, and the copy in TCRdb shows in-frame clones only, minus some. Clone size and the V and J calls come from that table; the DNA yielded D and trimming. The sample has tens of thousands of clones, approximately 89% seen once; the top ten hold 3.7%. The sequence came from a human donor in a cohort sampled during active COVID-19. The chain has TRBV5-1 and TRBJ1-1, with TRBD1 as a possible D gene (6 bases). Specimen: peripheral blood. CDR3 sequence reads: CASSPQGWNTEAFF. CDR3 DNA: TGCGCCAGCAGCCCACAGGGCTGGAACACTGAAGCTTTCTTT.